This entry lists 18 T cell receptor beta chains sequenced from one sample in a study of blood T cell repertoires in COVID-19. Profiled with immunoSEQ multiplex PCR; TCRdb holds only in-frame clones, not every one. The data show over 350,000 clones, around 86% seen once. The specimen sequenced was peripheral blood. The receptor set was obtained from a woman aged 25 to 39 with active or convalescent COVID-19.

This chain connects TRBV4-2 to TRBJ2-7; possible D gene TRBD1, 5 bases. The CDR3 covers 14 residues. Germline V gene data show CDR1 as LGHNA and CDR2 as YNFKEQ. Trimming shortened V by 0 bases and J by 10 bases, and 16 bases separated the two germline ends. The CDR3 reads CASSQDSLGRGQYF. The CDR3 bases are TGTGCCAGCAGCCAAGATTCCCTGGGGCGCGGCCAGTACTTC.

This clone has only one observation. The genes are TRBV2 and TRBJ1-5, with 8 bases lining up with TRBD1. CDR3 length: 15 residues. With V trimmed by 4 bases and J by 5 bases, 7 bases remained unmatched. The germline CDR1 and CDR2 sequences are SNHLY and FYNNEI. The CDR3 DNA follows: TGTGCCAGCAGTGGGCAGGGGGCGGTTGATCAGCCCCAGCATTTT. Translation gives CASSGQGAVDQPQHF.

The rearrangement uses TRBV6-6 and TRBJ1-5; tentative D call: TRBD1 (6 bases). V lost 2 bases to trimming and J lost 3 bases, with 11 bases between them. CDR1 and CDR2 from the germline V gene are MNHNY and SVGAGI (reference sequence). This CDR3 has 15 amino acids. The CDR3, as DNA: TGTGCCAGCAGTTACGCAGGGGAAGACAATCAGCCCCAGCATTTT. Amino acids: CASSYAGEDNQPQHF.

The chain recombines TRBV1 with TRBJ2-7; TRBD1 is the table's D call, not checked against the DNA. TRBV1 is marked as a pseudogene. This CDR3 is built from 14 residues. The CDR3 is CTSSRRQKSYEQYF. The CDR3 bases are TGCACCAGCAGCCGACGACAGAAATCCTACGAGCAGTACTTC.

The gene calls are TRBV6-5 and TRBJ1-2, with 7 bases fitting TRBD1. The ends lost 6 bases at V and 10 bases at J; junction bases unmatched: 11. The V gene's germline CDR1 is MNHEY and CDR2 SVGAGI. This CDR3 has 13 residues. Here the CDR3 DNA reads TGTGCCAGCAGCTCCGGGACAGCCTCTTTCTACACCTTC. Translation gives CASSSGTASFYTF.

This clone was seen a single time. V usage is TRBV4-1 and J usage is TRBJ2-1, with D possibly matching TRBD1 (5 bases). This CDR3 has 15 amino acids. Germline-derived CDR1 and CDR2 are MGHRA and YSYEKL. V lost 2 bases, J lost 3 bases, and 11 bases lay in between. CDR3 residues: CASSQPSQDYNEQFF. The CDR3 DNA follows: TGCGCCAGCAGCCAACCCTCACAGGACTACAATGAGCAGTTCTTC.

The V and J genes are TRBV27 and TRBJ1-2; a possible D gene is TRBD1 (5 bases). Germline assignment: CDR1 MNHEY and CDR2 SMNVEV (reference sequence). CDR3 length: 13 amino acids. V dropped 2 bases and J dropped 7 bases, with 11 bases sitting between them. For the CDR3, the DNA is TGTGCCAGCAGTTTAGATCTCGGGGGTGGCTACACCTTC. It translates to CASSLDLGGGYTF.

The V gene is TRBV19, the J gene TRBJ1-4; D is perhaps TRBD1 (5 bases). The germline gives CDR1 LNHDA, CDR2 SQIVND (reference sequence). This CDR3 has 14 residues. Trimming left V 5 bases short and J 8 bases short, with 15 bases between. For the CDR3, the DNA is TGTGCCAGTAGTGGGTTAAGCCGGGGGGAAAAACTGTTTTTT. It is translated as CASSGLSRGEKLFF.

The chain uses TRBV3-1 (or the pseudogene TRBV3-2) and TRBJ2-2, with 12 nucleotides matching TRBD2. The CDR3 is 17 residues long. J gave up 5 bases and V 4 bases, and 8 bases lay outside the gene matches. The germline V gene encodes CDR1 LGHDT and CDR2 YNNKEL (reference sequence). CDR3 DNA: TGTGCCAGCAGCCCTACTAGCGGGAGGTTGGGGACCGGGGAGCTGTTTTTT. Amino acids: CASSPTSGRLGTGELFF.

The chain employs TRBV10-3 and TRBJ2-1; 13 bases fit TRBD2. This CDR3 is 14 amino acids long. V shed 6 bases, J shed 8 bases, and the junction held 4 bases outside the gene matches. Germline assignment: CDR1 ENHRY and CDR2 SYGVKD. Here the CDR3 DNA reads TGTGCCATCAGCGGGACTAGCGGGGCCTATGAGCAGTTCTTC. The encoded protein is CAISGTSGAYEQFF.

This chain links TRBV18 with TRBJ1-5; 9 nucleotides agree with TRBD1. V was pared by 3 bases and J by 6 bases, with 3 bases of the junction left unmatched. Germline loops: CDR1 KGHSH, CDR2 LQKENI. The CDR3 has 14 residues. The CDR3 DNA reads as TGTGCCAGCTCACCCGGGACAGGGAGTCAGCCCCAGCATTTT. It is translated as CASSPGTGSQPQHF.

This clone occurred a few times. In DNA form, the CDR3 reads TGTGCCAGCAGCGGCCAGGGTTCCTACGAGCAGTACTTC. Protein: CASSGQGSYEQYF. The rearrangement links TRBV6-5 to TRBJ2-7; maybe TRBD1 (5 bases). CDR1 and CDR2 from the germline V gene are MNHEY and SVGAGI. The CDR3 spans 13 residues. Between the trimmed V and J ends, which lost 6 bases and 1 base, there was a span of 10 bases.

The chain combines TRBV11-2 with TRBJ2-7; 8 bases are shared with TRBD2. The CDR3 length is 14 residues. Trimming removed 6 bases from V and 4 bases from J; junction bases left unmatched: 8. Per germline, CDR1 SGHAT and CDR2 FQNNGV. Here the CDR3 DNA reads TGTGCCAGCAGGGACGCGTCTAGCGGGTACGAGCAGTACTTC. It codes for CASRDASSGYEQYF.

The chain is built from TRBV28 and TRBJ1-4, with unresolved D. This CDR3 spans 14 amino acids. Germline values: CDR1 MDHEN, CDR2 SYDVKM. Trimming stripped 6 bases from V and 4 bases from J, with 12 bases between. DNA for the CDR3: TGTGCCAGCAGAATCAGGAGGGTTAATGAAAAACTGTTTTTT. This sequence encodes CASRIRRVNEKLFF.

This chain's CDR3 is CASSLVNNEKLFF. CDR3 nucleotide sequence: TGTGCCAGCAGTTTAGTTAATAATGAAAAACTGTTTTTT. This rearrangement joins TRBV27 to TRBJ1-4; D is unresolved. Germline V gene lookup returns CDR1 MNHEY and CDR2 SMNVEV (reference sequence). The CDR3 runs to 13 residues. Trimming shortened V by 2 bases and J by 4 bases, and 5 bases separated the two germline ends.

The chain couples TRBV19 to TRBJ1-2; 9 positions match TRBD1. Per the germline V gene, CDR1 is LNHDA and CDR2 is SQIVND (reference sequence). The CDR3 runs to 15 residues. The V gene end was trimmed by 6 bases and the J gene end by 1 base; junction bases not matched to a gene: 6. CDR3 sequence reads: CASSLQGALNYGYTF. Here the CDR3 DNA reads TGTGCCAGTAGCTTACAGGGGGCCCTTAACTATGGCTACACCTTC.

This chain connects TRBV6-6 to TRBJ1-2, with D unclear. Per the germline V gene, CDR1 is MNHNY and CDR2 is SVGAGI (reference sequence). The V end lost 4 bases, the J end lost 6 bases, and 9 bases lay between the germline ends. CDR3 length: 12 residues. The CDR3 DNA reads as TGTGCCAGCAGTTCCAACGGGGATGGCTACACCTTC. The encoded protein is CASSSNGDGYTF.

For this clone: At one of its ends the junction is not consistent with the germline gene, which may arise from a read error. This sequence joins TRBV4-1 and TRBJ1-2; D is uncertain. The CDR3 has 15 amino acids. Germline V lookup: CDR1 MGHRA, CDR2 YSYEKL. Here the CDR3 reads CASSEEMAVNYGYTF. The DNA of the CDR3 is TGCGCCAGCAGCGAAGAAATGGCGGTTAACTATGGCTACACCTTC.